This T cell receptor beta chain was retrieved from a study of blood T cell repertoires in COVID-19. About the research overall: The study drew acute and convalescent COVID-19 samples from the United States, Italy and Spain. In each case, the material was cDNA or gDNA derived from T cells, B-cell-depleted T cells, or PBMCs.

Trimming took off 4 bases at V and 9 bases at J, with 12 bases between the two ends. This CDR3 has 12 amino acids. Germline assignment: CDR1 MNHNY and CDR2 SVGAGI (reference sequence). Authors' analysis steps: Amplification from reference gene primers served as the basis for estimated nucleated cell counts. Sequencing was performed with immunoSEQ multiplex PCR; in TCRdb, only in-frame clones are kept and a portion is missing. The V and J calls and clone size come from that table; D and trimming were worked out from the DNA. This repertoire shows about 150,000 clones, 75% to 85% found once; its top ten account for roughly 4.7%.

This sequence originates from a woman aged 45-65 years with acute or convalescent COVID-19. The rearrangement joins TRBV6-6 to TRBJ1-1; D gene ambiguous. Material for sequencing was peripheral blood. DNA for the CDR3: TGTGCCAGCAGTTCGCTCGATAGTAAAGCTTTCTTT. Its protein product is CASSSLDSKAFF.